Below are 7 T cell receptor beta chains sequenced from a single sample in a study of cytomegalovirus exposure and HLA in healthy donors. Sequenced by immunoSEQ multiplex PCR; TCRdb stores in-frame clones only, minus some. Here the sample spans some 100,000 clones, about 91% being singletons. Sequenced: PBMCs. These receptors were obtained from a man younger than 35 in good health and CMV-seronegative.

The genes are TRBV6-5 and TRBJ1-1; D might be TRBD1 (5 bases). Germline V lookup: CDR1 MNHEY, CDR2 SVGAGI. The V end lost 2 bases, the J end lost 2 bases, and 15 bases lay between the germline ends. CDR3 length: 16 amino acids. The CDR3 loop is CASSYLLGQGNTEAFF. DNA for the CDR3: TGTGCCAGCAGTTACCTCTTGGGGCAGGGTAACACTGAAGCTTTCTTT.

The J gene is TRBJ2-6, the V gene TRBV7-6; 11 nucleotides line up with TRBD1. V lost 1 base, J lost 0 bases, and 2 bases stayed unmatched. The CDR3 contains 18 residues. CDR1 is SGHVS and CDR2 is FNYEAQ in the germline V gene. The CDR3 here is CASSLGGQGGSGANVLTF. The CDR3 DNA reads TGTGCCAGCAGCTTAGGGGGACAGGGGGGCTCTGGGGCCAACGTCCTGACTTTC.

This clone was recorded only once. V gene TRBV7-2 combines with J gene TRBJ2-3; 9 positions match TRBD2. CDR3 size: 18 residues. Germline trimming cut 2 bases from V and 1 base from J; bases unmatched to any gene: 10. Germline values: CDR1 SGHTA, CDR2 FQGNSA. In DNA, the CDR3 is TGTGCCAGCAGCTTAACTTCGGGCGGGGGGGCCGGCACAGATACGCAGTATTTT. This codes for CASSLTSGGGAGTDTQYF. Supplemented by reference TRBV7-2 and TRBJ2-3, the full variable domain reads GAGVSQSPSNKVTEKGKDVELRCDPISGHTALYWYRQSLGQGLEFLIYFQGNSAPDKSGLPSDRFSAERTGGSVSTLTIQRTQQEDSAVYLCASSLTSGGGAGTDTQYFGPGTRLTVL.

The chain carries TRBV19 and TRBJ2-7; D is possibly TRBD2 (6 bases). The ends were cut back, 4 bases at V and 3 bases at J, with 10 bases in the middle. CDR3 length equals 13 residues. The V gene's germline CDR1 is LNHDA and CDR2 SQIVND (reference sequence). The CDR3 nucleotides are TGTGCCAGTAGTAAACTGGGAGGCTACGAGCAGTACTTC. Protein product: CASSKLGGYEQYF.

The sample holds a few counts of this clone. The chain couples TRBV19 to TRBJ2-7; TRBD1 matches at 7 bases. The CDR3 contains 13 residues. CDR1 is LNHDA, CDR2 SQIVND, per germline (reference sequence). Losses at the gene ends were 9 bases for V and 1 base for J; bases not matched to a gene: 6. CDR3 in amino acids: CASRDRLSYEQYF. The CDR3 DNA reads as TGTGCCAGCCGGGACAGATTATCCTACGAGCAGTACTTC.

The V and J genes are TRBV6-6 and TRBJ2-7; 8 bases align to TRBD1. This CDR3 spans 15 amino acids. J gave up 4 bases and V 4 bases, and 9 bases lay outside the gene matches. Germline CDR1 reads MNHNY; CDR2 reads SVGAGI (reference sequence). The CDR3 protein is CASSLARDRSYEQYF. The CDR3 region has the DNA TGTGCCAGCAGTTTAGCCCGGGACAGGTCTTACGAGCAGTACTTC.

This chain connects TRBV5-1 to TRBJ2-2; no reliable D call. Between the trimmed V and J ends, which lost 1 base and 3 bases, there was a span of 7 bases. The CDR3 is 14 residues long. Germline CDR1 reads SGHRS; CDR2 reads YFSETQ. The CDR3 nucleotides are TGCGCCAGCAGCTTGTCCTCCTACACCGGGGAGCTGTTTTTT. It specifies CASSLSSYTGELFF.